Given below is one TCR beta chain in context. Its antigen is still unknown. The CDR3 contains 15 residues. Germline V gene data show CDR1 as KGHDR and CDR2 as SFDVKD. V lost 0 bases and J lost 2, with 9 bases in between. These data originate in a study of CD4 T cells in relation to SARS-CoV-2 and coronaviruses. Whole-study context: ViraFEST: approximately 10-day antigen culture of PBMCs, then TCR beta CDR3 sequencing.

Before the COVID-19 pandemic, during about 2010-2019, CD4+ T cells were taken from unexposed donors. CD4+ T cells were isolated from the cells after around 9 days of culture. Cultures received half-medium IL-2 refreshes on days 3 and 7. Some clones are missing from TCRdb's copy, which holds only in-frame ones; the method was immunoSEQ multiplex PCR. This table has more than 20,000 clones, under 80% appearing once. This chain links TRBV24-1 with TRBJ2-5; D is possibly TRBD2 (5 bases). Sequenced: CD4+ T cells from PBMCs, cultured in vitro. This receptor was taken from a human donor in good health. In nucleotides, the CDR3 is TGTGCCACCAGTGATTTGCAGGCGGGTCAAGAGACCCAGTACTTC. This encodes CATSDLQAGQETQYF.